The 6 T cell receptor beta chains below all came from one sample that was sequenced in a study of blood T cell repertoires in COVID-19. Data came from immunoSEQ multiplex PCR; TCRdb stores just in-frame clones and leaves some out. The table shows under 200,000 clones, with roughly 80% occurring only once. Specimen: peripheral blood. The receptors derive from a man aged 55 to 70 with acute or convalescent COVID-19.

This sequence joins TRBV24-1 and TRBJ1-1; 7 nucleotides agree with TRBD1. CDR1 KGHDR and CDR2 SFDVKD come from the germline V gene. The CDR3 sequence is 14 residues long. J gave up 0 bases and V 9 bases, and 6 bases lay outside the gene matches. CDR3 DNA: TGTGCCACCTCGCGGGGACAGCTGAACACTGAAGCTTTCTTT. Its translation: CATSRGQLNTEAFF.

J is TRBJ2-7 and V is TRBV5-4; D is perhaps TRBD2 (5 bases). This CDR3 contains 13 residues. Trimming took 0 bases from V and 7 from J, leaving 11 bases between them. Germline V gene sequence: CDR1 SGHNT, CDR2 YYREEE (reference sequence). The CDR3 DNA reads TGTGCCAGCAGCTTGGTGTTAGCGAGTGAGCAGTACTTC. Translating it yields CASSLVLASEQYF.

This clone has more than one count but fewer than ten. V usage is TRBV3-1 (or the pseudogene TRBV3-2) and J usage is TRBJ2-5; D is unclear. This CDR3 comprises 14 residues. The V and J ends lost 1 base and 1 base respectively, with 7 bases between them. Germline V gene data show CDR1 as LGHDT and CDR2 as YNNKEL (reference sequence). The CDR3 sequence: CASSQVIVQETQYF. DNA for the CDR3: TGTGCCAGCAGCCAAGTTATTGTCCAAGAGACCCAGTACTTC.

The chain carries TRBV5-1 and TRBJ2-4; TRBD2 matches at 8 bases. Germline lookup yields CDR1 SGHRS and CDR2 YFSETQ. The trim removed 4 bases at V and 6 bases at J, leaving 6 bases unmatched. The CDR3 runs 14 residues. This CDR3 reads CASSTGLAGNIQYF. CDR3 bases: TGCGCCAGCAGCACTGGACTAGCAGGAAACATTCAGTACTTC. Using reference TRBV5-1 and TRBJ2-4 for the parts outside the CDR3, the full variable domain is KAGVTQTPRYLIKTRGQQVTLSCSPISGHRSVSWYQQTPGQGLQFLFEYFSETQRNKGNFPGRFSGRQFSNSRSEMNVSTLELGDSALYLCASSTGLAGNIQYFGAGTRLSVL.

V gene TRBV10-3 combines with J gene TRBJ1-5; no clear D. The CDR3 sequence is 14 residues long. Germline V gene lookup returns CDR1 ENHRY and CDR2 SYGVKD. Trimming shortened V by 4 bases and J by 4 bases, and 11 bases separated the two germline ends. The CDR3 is CAISVDGVNQPQHF. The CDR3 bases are TGTGCCATCAGTGTGGACGGGGTTAATCAGCCCCAGCATTTT.

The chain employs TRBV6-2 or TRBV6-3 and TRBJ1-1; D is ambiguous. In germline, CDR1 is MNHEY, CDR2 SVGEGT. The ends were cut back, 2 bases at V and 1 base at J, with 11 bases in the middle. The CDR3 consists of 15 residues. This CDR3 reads CASSYQRVGNTEAFF. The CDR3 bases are TGTGCCAGCAGTTACCAGAGGGTAGGGAACACTGAAGCTTTCTTT.